Each of the 24 T cell receptor beta chains below was sequenced from the same sample in a study of T-cell reconstitution after alpha-beta-depleted transplantation in children. The TCRbeta library incorporated unique molecular identifiers. One entry per CDR3 protein results from TCRdb running MiXCR on the PCR reads. The sample consists of approximately 980,000 distinct CDR3 sequences, about 26% of them appearing once. The sample in question was PBMCs, mostly from graft donor cells, obtained 360 days after TCRalphabeta/CD19-depleted stem cell transplant. The receptor source for this set is a boy less than two years old who had a stem cell transplant for SCID, so the T cells may come from the graft donor.

The rearrangement uses TRBV11-2 and TRBJ2-1, with TRBD1 identical over 8 bases. CDR1 is SGHAT, CDR2 FQNNGV, per germline. The CDR3 has 14 residues. With V trimmed by 5 bases and J by 5 bases, 5 bases remained unmatched. The CDR3 loop reads CASSTPGQDNEQFF. In nucleotides, the CDR3 is TGTGCCAGCAGCACTCCGGGACAGGACAATGAGCAGTTCTTC.

The chain carries TRBV6-1 and TRBJ1-1; 10 nucleotides align to TRBD1. Losses at the gene ends were 8 bases for V and 0 bases for J; bases not matched to a gene: 6. In germline, CDR1 is MNHNS, CDR2 SASEGT. This CDR3 contains 15 residues. The CDR3 DNA reads TGTGCCAGCTGGGACAGGGGCACAATGAACACTGAAGCTTTCTTT. Protein: CASWDRGTMNTEAFF.

The CDR3 here is CASTQYGGFTDTQYF. Here the CDR3 DNA reads TGTGCCAGCACCCAATACGGGGGGTTCACAGATACGCAGTATTTT. The chain is built from TRBV12-3 or TRBV12-4 and TRBJ2-3; 7 bases map to TRBD2. The CDR3 has 15 residues. V shed 7 bases and J 2 bases; nucleotides not matched to a gene: 9.

The V gene is TRBV12-3 or TRBV12-4, the J gene TRBJ2-1; TRBD2 matches at 10 bases. Germline trimming cut 8 bases from V and 4 bases from J; bases unmatched to any gene: 11. The CDR3 is 16 residues long. CDR3 sequence reads: CASASSGGRLYNEQFF. Here the CDR3 DNA reads TGTGCCAGCGCATCTAGCGGGGGTCGCCTTTACAATGAGCAGTTCTTC.

There are a few counts of this clonotype. The chain combines TRBV5-1 with TRBJ2-7; D perhaps matches TRBD1 (5 bases). This CDR3 has 13 residues. The V and J ends lost 3 bases and 4 bases respectively, with 11 bases between them. Per germline, CDR1 SGHRS and CDR2 YFSETQ. This CDR3 is CASSSQGQYEQYF. CDR3 coding DNA: TGCGCCAGCAGCTCCCAGGGCCAGTACGAGCAGTACTTC. The full variable domain, rest sourced from reference TRBV5-1 and TRBJ2-7, is KAGVTQTPRYLIKTRGQQVTLSCSPISGHRSVSWYQQTPGQGLQFLFEYFSETQRNKGNFPGRFSGRQFSNSRSEMNVSTLELGDSALYLCASSSQGQYEQYFGPGTRLTVT.

This clonotype was counted a few times. The chain couples TRBV28 to TRBJ1-1; D possibly corresponds to TRBD1 (6 bases). The CDR3 covers 16 residues. V lost 5 bases and J 0 bases, leaving 16 bases between the germline ends. From germline, CDR1 is MDHEN and CDR2 SYDVKM. CDR3: CASSTNRAPLNTEAFF. The DNA of the CDR3 is TGTGCCAGCAGTACTAACAGGGCCCCCCTGAACACTGAAGCTTTCTTT.

The CDR3, as DNA: TGCGCCAGCAGCCCAGTATGGGGGCCGGCCTACAATGAGCAGTTCTTC. It translates to CASSPVWGPAYNEQFF. The V gene is TRBV4-1, the J gene TRBJ2-1; weak D call: TRBD1 (6 bases). With 4 bases removed from V and 2 bases from J, the gap between germline ends came to 15 bases. Germline V lookup: CDR1 MGHRA, CDR2 YSYEKL. CDR3 length: 16 amino acids.

The V gene is TRBV7-9, the J gene TRBJ1-1; TRBD1 matches 12 bases. The germline V gene encodes CDR1 SEHNR and CDR2 FQNEAQ (reference sequence). V shed 2 bases, J shed 5 bases, and the junction held 3 bases outside the gene matches. This CDR3 spans 15 amino acids. Written as DNA, the CDR3 is TGTGCCAGCAGCTTACTGGGACAGGGGGCGACTGAAGCTTTCTTT. Its translation is CASSLLGQGATEAFF.

V and J are TRBV6-2 or TRBV6-3 and TRBJ2-5, with a possible D match to TRBD1 (6 bases). Germline V gene sequence: CDR1 MNHEY, CDR2 SVGEGT. V gave up 6 bases and J gave up 7 bases, with 15 bases separating them. The CDR3 is 13 residues long. CDR3 sequence (DNA): TGTGCCAGCAGGACCTCAGGGGCGATGACCCAGTACTTC. Its translation is CASRTSGAMTQYF.

Concerning this clonotype itself: At one end, the junction sequence differs from germline, possibly due to a read error. The rearrangement uses TRBV12-3 or TRBV12-4 and TRBJ2-1; D ambiguous. This CDR3 region has 15 residues. The CDR3, as DNA: TGTGCCAGCACTTTAGGTACTCATTCCTACAATGAGCAGTTCTTC. It encodes CASTLGTHSYNEQFF.

This rearrangement joins TRBV29-1 to TRBJ1-3; D is unresolved. V lost 4 bases and J 4 bases, leaving 8 bases between the germline ends. The CDR3 is 12 residues long. Germline V lookup: CDR1 SQVTM, CDR2 ANQGSEA. The CDR3 nucleotides are TGCAGCGTTGTAGGGTACGGAAACACCATATATTTT. Translated: CSVVGYGNTIYF.

The V call is TRBV9, the J call TRBJ2-3; 8 nucleotides match TRBD2. The trim removed 4 bases at V and 3 bases at J, leaving 10 bases unmatched. Germline CDR1 is SGDLS and CDR2 is YYNGEE. This CDR3 spans 16 amino acids. CDR3 sequence reads: CASSPRGGRGTDTQYF. The CDR3 nucleotides are TGTGCCAGCAGCCCCCGGGGGGGGCGAGGTACAGATACGCAGTATTTT.

This clonotype occurred a few times. The chain joins TRBV29-1 to TRBJ1-2; D is possibly TRBD1 (6 bases). Germline CDR1 reads SQVTM; CDR2 reads ANQGSEA. This CDR3 region has 12 residues. Deletions cut 4 bases from V and 5 bases from J, with 11 bases between. The CDR3 loop is CSVVRTAYGYTF. CDR3 nucleotides: TGCAGCGTTGTCCGGACAGCTTATGGCTACACCTTC.

The chain uses TRBV7-2 and TRBJ1-5; possible D gene TRBD1, 6 bases. Deletions cut 1 base from V and 0 bases from J, with 13 bases between. The CDR3 has 17 residues. CDR1 is SGHTA, CDR2 FQGNSA, per germline. CDR3 DNA sequence: TGTGCCAGCAGCTTAGGGGGGCAGACCATTAGCAATCAGCCCCAGCATTTT. It yields the protein CASSLGGQTISNQPQHF.

The sample holds one count of this clonotype. The chain uses TRBV11-1 and TRBJ1-4; 7 positions agree with TRBD1. The CDR3 is 16 residues long. Germline assignment: CDR1 SGHAT and CDR2 FQDESV (reference sequence). V gave up 4 bases and J gave up 1 base; unmatched junction bases: 6. The CDR3 sequence is CASSSRGTVTNEKLFF. The CDR3 nucleotides read TGTGCCAGCAGCTCCAGGGGGACGGTAACTAATGAAAAACTGTTTTTT.

This chain links TRBV5-1 with TRBJ2-7; D gene unclear. This CDR3 is built from 15 residues. Germline loops: CDR1 SGHRS, CDR2 YFSETQ. V was shortened by 4 bases and J by 5 bases, with 19 bases between the two germline ends. CDR3 region: CASSQGRTEGDEQYF. The CDR3 bases are TGCGCCAGCAGCCAAGGCCGGACGGAAGGCGACGAGCAGTACTTC.

With respect to this clonotype: Because it lacks the conserved phenylalanine or tryptophan at the end, this CDR3 is likely a read error. The V and J genes are TRBV20-1 and TRBJ2-7; tentative D call: TRBD2 (5 bases). CDR1 and CDR2 (germline): DFQATT, SNEGSKA (reference sequence). The CDR3 totals 13 residues. Trimming cost V 0 bases and J 6 bases, with 12 bases left between them. CDR3 sequence: CSARDSMGSEQYY. The CDR3 region has the DNA TGCAGTGCTAGAGATTCGATGGGGAGCGAGCAGTACTAC.

This clonotype occurred a few times. The chain combines TRBV20-1 with TRBJ2-1; tentatively, D is TRBD2 (5 bases). CDR1 is DFQATT and CDR2 is SNEGSKA in the germline V gene (reference sequence). The CDR3 spans 17 residues. The V and J ends lost 1 base and 1 base respectively, with 17 bases between them. CDR3 DNA sequence: TGCAGTGCTAGAGCGAGGGAACACTCGACATCCTACAATGAGCAGTTCTTC. It is translated as CSARAREHSTSYNEQFF.

This clonotype was found a few times. The chain employs TRBV2 and TRBJ1-1, with D possibly TRBD1 on 6 matching bases. The CDR3 extends over 17 amino acids. CDR1 SNHLY and CDR2 FYNNEI come from the germline V gene. Trimming shortened V by 9 bases and J by 3 bases, and 26 bases separated the two germline ends. The DNA for the CDR3 is TGTGCCAGTGGAGAAGCAAGGGGGGGCGGTGGACACACTGAAGCTTTCTTT. It codes for CASGEARGGGGHTEAFF.

This chain joins TRBV12-3 or TRBV12-4 and TRBJ2-1; 16 nucleotides line up with TRBD2. J gave up 6 bases and V 5 bases, and 10 bases lay outside the gene matches. The CDR3 has 18 amino acids. CDR3 bases: TGTGCCAGCAGTCCGTACAGGGGACTAGCGGGGGGGCCCAATGAGCAGTTCTTC. This translates into CASSPYRGLAGGPNEQFF.

The gene calls are TRBV15 and TRBJ1-3, with D unresolved. This CDR3 region has 16 residues. Germline V lookup: CDR1 LNHNV, CDR2 YYDKDF (reference sequence). V was trimmed by 0 bases and J by 0 bases, leaving 9 bases between them. CDR3 nucleotide sequence: TGTGCCACCAGCAGAGACGGGAGATTCTCTGGAAACACCATATATTTT. This translates into CATSRDGRFSGNTIYF.

This clonotype was seen once. The chain recombines TRBV10-3 with TRBJ1-2; D ambiguous. There are 16 residues in the CDR3. Germline CDR1 is ENHRY and CDR2 is SYGVKD. The V and J ends lost 0 bases and 2 bases respectively, with 13 bases between them. CDR3 protein: CAISESMGKWNYGYTF. The CDR3 DNA sequence: TGTGCCATCAGTGAGTCGATGGGGAAGTGGAACTATGGCTACACCTTC.

This rearrangement joins TRBV4-1 to TRBJ2-7, with D possibly being TRBD2 (6 bases). The CDR3 is 15 amino acids. Trimming removed 3 bases from V and 3 bases from J, with 15 bases in between. Looked up from germline, CDR1 is MGHRA and CDR2 is YSYEKL. The CDR3 spells CASSHAGRAHYEQYF. Written as DNA, the CDR3 is TGCGCCAGCAGCCATGCGGGACGGGCCCACTACGAGCAGTACTTC.

The gene calls are TRBV20-1 and TRBJ1-5, with a weak D call TRBD1 (5 bases). Germline V gene lookup returns CDR1 DFQATT and CDR2 SNEGSKA (reference sequence). The V end lost 2 bases, the J end lost 4 bases, and 15 bases lay between the germline ends. CDR3 length: 15 amino acids. CDR3: CSARPPGRLNQPQHF. The CDR3 DNA is TGCAGTGCTAGACCTCCGGGACGGCTTAATCAGCCCCAGCATTTT.